This T cell receptor (beta chain) was obtained from a study of CD8 T cells in Susac syndrome. General study results and limits: That the number of individuals in its TCR sequencing and HLA analysis was relatively small was acknowledged by the study.

With regard to this clonotype: Its target is unknown.

Sequencing of TCR beta was performed on blood CD8+ and CD4+ T cells. The multiple sclerosis controls comprised treatment-naive patients whose relapsing-remitting disease was stable or active. In germline, CDR1 is GTSNPN, CDR2 SVGIG (reference sequence). V was pared by 1 base and J by 1 base, with 4 bases between. This CDR3 is built from 12 residues. Random hexamers primed reverse transcription of about 0.5 to 1 ug RNA. TCR beta CDR3 was amplified by immunoSEQ multiplex PCR. This amplification extended across 54 Vbeta and 13 Jbeta segments. TCRdb reprocessed the immunoSEQ multiplex PCR reads with MiXCR, giving one entry per CDR3 protein. The sample has fewer than 200,000 distinct CDR3 sequences, roughly 95% seen once; the top ten hold 0.16%.

The material sequenced was CD8+ T cells from PBMCs. The TCR originated in a human donor with multiple sclerosis. The rearrangement joins TRBV30 to TRBJ1-1; no firm D call. The CDR3 nucleotides read TGTGCCTGGAGTGACAAGAACACTGAAGCTTTCTTT. Protein sequence: CAWSDKNTEAFF.